Below, 13 T cell receptor beta chains from the same sample are listed, as sequenced in a study of shared clonotypes between healthy human individuals. TCRdb's table, derived via immunoSEQ multiplex PCR, lists solely in-frame clones and lacks some. This sample has some 2.1 million clones, with less than 95% found just once. Positive CCR7 selection of CD45RO-negative cells yielded the naive CD8 cells, and terminally differentiated effector memory CD45RA+ cells were excluded. The specimen sequenced was naive CD8+ T cells sorted from blood. These receptors were taken from a man aged 18 to 29 in good health.

The J gene is TRBJ2-7, the V gene TRBV5-1; D unclear. Germline values: CDR1 SGHRS, CDR2 YFSETQ. V shed 2 bases and J shed 6 bases, with 12 bases lying between them. The CDR3 consists of 13 residues. The CDR3 sequence is CASSLLAPGEQYF. The CDR3 DNA reads TGCGCCAGCAGCTTATTGGCTCCGGGCGAGCAGTACTTC.

CDR3 protein: CASPPGPEQYF. The CDR3 nucleotides are TGTGCCAGTCCCCCTGGCCCCGAGCAGTACTTC. V usage is TRBV18 and J usage is TRBJ2-7; no definite D call. CDR1 is KGHSH and CDR2 is LQKENI in the germline V gene. V shed 9 bases and J shed 6 bases, with 12 bases lying between them. The CDR3 has 11 amino acids.

The J gene is TRBJ2-1, the V gene TRBV7-9; D call uncertain. The CDR3 extends over 15 amino acids. Germline loops: CDR1 SEHNR, CDR2 FQNEAQ (reference sequence). V was clipped by 5 bases and J by 8 bases, with 19 bases between them. The CDR3 nucleotides are TGTGCCAGCAGCCAGCTGGCGGCCTTAGTGGATGAGCAGTTCTTC. It is translated as CASSQLAALVDEQFF.

This chain joins TRBV15 and TRBJ2-7; the D gene is possibly TRBD1 (5 bases). This CDR3 region has 14 residues. V lost 5 bases and J lost 7, with 18 bases in between. Per the germline V gene, CDR1 is LNHNV and CDR2 is YYDKDF (reference sequence). CDR3 sequence: CATSQGRSPWEQYF. The DNA for the CDR3 is TGTGCCACCAGCCAGGGAAGGTCCCCTTGGGAGCAGTACTTC.

This clone appeared a single time. V usage is TRBV5-1 and J usage is TRBJ2-1; 7 bases are a match to TRBD2. The CDR3 length is 12 residues. V trimming: 2 bases; J trimming: 10 bases; junction bases outside the gene matches: 3. Per germline, CDR1 SGHRS and CDR2 YFSETQ. CDR3 region: CASSFFGREQFF. The CDR3 nucleotides are TGCGCCAGCAGCTTCTTCGGGAGGGAGCAGTTCTTC.

The rearrangement uses TRBV5-6 and TRBJ1-1; the match to TRBD1 covers 8 bases. Per the germline V gene, CDR1 is SGHDT and CDR2 is YYEEEE. The length of the CDR3 is 12 residues. Unmatched junction bases numbered 6, after V lost 4 bases and J lost 10 bases. CDR3 nucleotides: TGTGCCAGCAGCCCAGGGGGCAGTGGAGCTTTCTTT. This translates into CASSPGGSGAFF. Based on the CDR3 plus reference TRBV5-6 and TRBJ1-1, the full variable domain is DAGVTQSPTHLIKTRGQQVTLRCSPKSGHDTVSWYQQALGQGPQFIFQYYEEEERQRGNFPDRFSGHQFPNYSSELNVNALLLGDSALYLCASSPGGSGAFFGQGTRLTVV.

The CDR3 DNA sequence: TGTGCCAGCAGCGTAGCCTCAATAGAGCTGAACACTGAAGCTTTCTTT. It translates to CASSVASIELNTEAFF. The chain carries TRBV9 and TRBJ1-1; no reliable D call. This CDR3 comprises 16 residues. Per germline, CDR1 SGDLS and CDR2 YYNGEE. The V end was cut by 0 bases, the J end by 0 bases, with 12 bases between.

This CDR3 reads CASSSDSETQYF. In DNA, the CDR3 is TGCGCCAGCAGCTCGGACAGTGAGACCCAGTACTTC. This chain joins TRBV5-1 and TRBJ2-5; tentatively, D is TRBD1 (6 bases). V lost 3 bases and J 5 bases, leaving 8 bases between the germline ends. The CDR3 covers 12 residues. In germline, CDR1 is SGHRS, CDR2 YFSETQ.

CDR3 loop: CASSWRVDYEQYF. CDR3 DNA sequence: TGCGCCAGCAGCTGGAGGGTAGACTACGAGCAGTACTTC. V gene TRBV5-1 combines with J gene TRBJ2-7; possibly TRBD2 for D (6 bases). Looked up from germline, CDR1 is SGHRS and CDR2 is YFSETQ. The CDR3 runs 13 residues. The V end was cut by 3 bases, the J end by 3 bases, with 10 bases between. The full variable domain, in which reference TRBV5-1 and TRBJ2-7 provide the parts outside the CDR3, is KAGVTQTPRYLIKTRGQQVTLSCSPISGHRSVSWYQQTPGQGLQFLFEYFSETQRNKGNFPGRFSGRQFSNSRSEMNVSTLELGDSALYLCASSWRVDYEQYFGPGTRLTVT.

The V and J genes are TRBV29-1 and TRBJ2-5; 7 bases match TRBD2. V lost 3 bases, J lost 4 bases, and 14 bases stayed unmatched. Germline V gene lookup returns CDR1 SQVTM and CDR2 ANQGSEA. The CDR3 totals 16 residues. The CDR3 region is CSVEAYGGRPGETQYF. CDR3 DNA sequence: TGCAGCGTTGAGGCATACGGGGGGAGACCAGGAGAGACCCAGTACTTC.

This chain links TRBV30 with TRBJ1-1, with D hard to call. This CDR3 region has 12 residues. Germline loops: CDR1 GTSNPN, CDR2 SVGIG (reference sequence). Trimming cost V 3 bases and J 0 bases, with 5 bases left between them. The CDR3 loop is CAWRAVNTEAFF. As DNA, the CDR3 is TGTGCCTGGAGAGCAGTGAACACTGAAGCTTTCTTT.

This clone came up once. V gene TRBV4-1 combines with J gene TRBJ2-1, with D tentatively TRBD2 (5 bases). This CDR3 comprises 13 residues. V was shortened by 4 bases and J by 5 bases, with 9 bases between the two germline ends. In germline, CDR1 is MGHRA, CDR2 YSYEKL. The CDR3 protein is CASSPPGNNEQFF. DNA for the CDR3: TGCGCCAGCAGCCCGCCGGGGAACAATGAGCAGTTCTTC.

This chain joins TRBV4-1 and TRBJ1-5, with a weak D call TRBD1 (5 bases). V was trimmed by 0 bases and J by 2 bases, leaving 8 bases between them. This CDR3 has 15 amino acids. Germline-derived CDR1 and CDR2 are MGHRA and YSYEKL. The CDR3 loop reads CASSQEGGGNQPQHF. The CDR3 DNA is TGCGCCAGCAGCCAAGAGGGGGGGGGCAATCAGCCCCAGCATTTT.